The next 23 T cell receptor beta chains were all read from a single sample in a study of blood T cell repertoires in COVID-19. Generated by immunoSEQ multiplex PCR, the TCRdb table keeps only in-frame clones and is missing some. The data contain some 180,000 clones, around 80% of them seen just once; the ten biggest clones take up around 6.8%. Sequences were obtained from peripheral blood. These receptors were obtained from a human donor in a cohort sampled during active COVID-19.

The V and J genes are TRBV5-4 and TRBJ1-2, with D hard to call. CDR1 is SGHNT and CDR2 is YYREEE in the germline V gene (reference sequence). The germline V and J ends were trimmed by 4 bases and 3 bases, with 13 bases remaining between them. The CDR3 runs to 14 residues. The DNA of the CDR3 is TGTGCCAGCAGCGAGGAAGTGGCCTACTATGGCTACACCTTC. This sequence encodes CASSEEVAYYGYTF.

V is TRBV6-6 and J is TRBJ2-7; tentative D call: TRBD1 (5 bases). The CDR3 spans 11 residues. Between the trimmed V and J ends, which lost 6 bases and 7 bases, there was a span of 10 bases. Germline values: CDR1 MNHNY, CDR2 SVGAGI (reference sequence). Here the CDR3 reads CASSQGGEQYF. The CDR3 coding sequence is TGTGCCAGCAGCCAGGGTGGGGAGCAGTACTTC.

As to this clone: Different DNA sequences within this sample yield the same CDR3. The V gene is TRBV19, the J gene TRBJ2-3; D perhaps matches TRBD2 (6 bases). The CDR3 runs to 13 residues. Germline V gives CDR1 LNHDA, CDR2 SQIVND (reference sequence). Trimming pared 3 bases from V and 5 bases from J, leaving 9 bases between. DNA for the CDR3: TGTGCCAGTAGTATTGTGGGGGGAGATACGCAGTATTTT. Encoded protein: CASSIVGGDTQYF.

The CDR3 sequence is CASSLLQGTQYF. The CDR3, as DNA: TGTGCCAGCAGCTTACTGCAGGGTACGCAGTATTTT. The rearrangement links TRBV7-9 to TRBJ2-3, with D tentatively TRBD1 (5 bases). Germline V gene lookup returns CDR1 SEHNR and CDR2 FQNEAQ (reference sequence). CDR3 length: 12 amino acids. V was pared by 2 bases and J by 8 bases, with 8 bases between.

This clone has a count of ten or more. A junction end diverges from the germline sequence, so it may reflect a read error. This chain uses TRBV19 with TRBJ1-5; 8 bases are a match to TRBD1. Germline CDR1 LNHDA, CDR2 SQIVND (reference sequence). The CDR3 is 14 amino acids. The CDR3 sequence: CASSTGGSNQPQHF. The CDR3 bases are TGTGCCAGCAGTACAGGGGGAAGCAATCAGCCCCAGCATTTT. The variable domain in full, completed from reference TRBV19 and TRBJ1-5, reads DGGITQSPKYLFRKEGQNVTLSCEQNLNHDAMYWYRQDPGQGLRLIYYSQIVNDFQKGDIAEGYSVSREKKESFPLTVTSAQKNPTAFYLCASSTGGSNQPQHFGDGTRLSIL.

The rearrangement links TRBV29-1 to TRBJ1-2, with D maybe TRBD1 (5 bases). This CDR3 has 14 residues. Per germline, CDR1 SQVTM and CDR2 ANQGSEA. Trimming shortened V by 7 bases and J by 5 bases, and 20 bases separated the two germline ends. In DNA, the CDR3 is TGCAGCGCCAGGGTTTCCGAACTGGGGTATGGCTACACCTTC. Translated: CSARVSELGYGYTF.

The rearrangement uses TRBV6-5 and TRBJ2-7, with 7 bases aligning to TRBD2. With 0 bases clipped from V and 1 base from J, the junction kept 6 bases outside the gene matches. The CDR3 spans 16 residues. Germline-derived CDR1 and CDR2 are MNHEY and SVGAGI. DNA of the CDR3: TGTGCCAGCAGTTACTCGACCTCTAGCGGTTCCTACGAGCAGTACTTC. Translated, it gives CASSYSTSSGSYEQYF.

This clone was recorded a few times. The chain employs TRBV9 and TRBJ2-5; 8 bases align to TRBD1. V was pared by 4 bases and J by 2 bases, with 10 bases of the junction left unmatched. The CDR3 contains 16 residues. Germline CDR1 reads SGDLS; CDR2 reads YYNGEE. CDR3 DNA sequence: TGTGCCAGCAGCCCTCGGACAGGGCCCTTTCAAGAGACCCAGTACTTC. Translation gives CASSPRTGPFQETQYF. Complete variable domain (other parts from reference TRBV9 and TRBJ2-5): DSGVTQTPKHLITATGQRVTLRCSPRSGDLSVYWYQQSLDQGLQFLIQYYNGEERAKGNILERFSAQQFPDLHSELNLSSLELGDSALYFCASSPRTGPFQETQYFGPGTRLLVL.

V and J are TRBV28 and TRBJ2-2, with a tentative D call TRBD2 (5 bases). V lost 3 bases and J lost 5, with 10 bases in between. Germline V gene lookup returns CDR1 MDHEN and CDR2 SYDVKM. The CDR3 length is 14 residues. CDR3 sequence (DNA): TGTGCCAGCAGTTTGAGGGCTGGGACCGGGGAGCTGTTTTTT. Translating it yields CASSLRAGTGELFF.

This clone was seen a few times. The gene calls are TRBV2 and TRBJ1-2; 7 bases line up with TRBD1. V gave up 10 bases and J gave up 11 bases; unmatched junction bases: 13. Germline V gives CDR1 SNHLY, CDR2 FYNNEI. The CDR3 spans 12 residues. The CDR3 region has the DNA TGTGCCACACTCAAGGGCGACAGGGTTTACACCTTC. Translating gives CATLKGDRVYTF.

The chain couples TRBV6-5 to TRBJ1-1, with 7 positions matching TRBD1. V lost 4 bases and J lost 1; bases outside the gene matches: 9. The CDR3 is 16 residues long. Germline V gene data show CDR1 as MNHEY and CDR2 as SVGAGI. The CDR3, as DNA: TGTGCCAGCAGTTCGAGACAGGGCCTGGGGAACACTGAAGCTTTCTTT. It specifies CASSSRQGLGNTEAFF.

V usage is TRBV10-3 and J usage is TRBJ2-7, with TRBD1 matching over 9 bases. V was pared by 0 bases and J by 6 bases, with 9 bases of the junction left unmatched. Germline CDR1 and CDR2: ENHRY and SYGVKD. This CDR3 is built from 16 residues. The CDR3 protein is CAISESGGQGRSEQYF. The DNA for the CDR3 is TGTGCCATCAGTGAGTCAGGGGGACAGGGCCGGTCCGAGCAGTACTTC.

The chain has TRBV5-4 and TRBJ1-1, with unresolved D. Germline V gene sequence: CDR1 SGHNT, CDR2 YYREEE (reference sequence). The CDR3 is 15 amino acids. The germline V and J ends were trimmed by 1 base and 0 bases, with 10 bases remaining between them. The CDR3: CASSLIDTMNTEAFF. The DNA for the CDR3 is TGTGCCAGCAGCTTGATAGACACCATGAACACTGAAGCTTTCTTT.

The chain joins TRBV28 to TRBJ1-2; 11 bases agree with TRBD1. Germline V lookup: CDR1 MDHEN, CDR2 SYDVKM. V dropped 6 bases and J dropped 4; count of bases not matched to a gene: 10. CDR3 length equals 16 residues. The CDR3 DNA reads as TGTGCCAGCAGCTACAAGTGGGACAGGGGGTCCTATGGCTACACCTTC. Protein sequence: CASSYKWDRGSYGYTF.

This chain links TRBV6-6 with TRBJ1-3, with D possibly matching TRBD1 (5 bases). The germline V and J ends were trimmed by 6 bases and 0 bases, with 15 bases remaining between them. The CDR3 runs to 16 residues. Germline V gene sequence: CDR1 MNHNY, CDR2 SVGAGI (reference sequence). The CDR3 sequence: CASRGLGRNSGNTIYF. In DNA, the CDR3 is TGTGCCAGCAGGGGACTTGGGAGAAACTCTGGAAACACCATATATTTT.

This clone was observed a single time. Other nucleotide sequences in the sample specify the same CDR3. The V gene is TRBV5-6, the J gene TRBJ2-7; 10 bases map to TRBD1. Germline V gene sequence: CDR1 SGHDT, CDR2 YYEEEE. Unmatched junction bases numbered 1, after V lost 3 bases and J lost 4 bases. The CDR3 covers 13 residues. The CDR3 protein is CASSSGQGYEQYF. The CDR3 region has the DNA TGTGCCAGCAGCTCGGGACAGGGGTACGAGCAGTACTTC.

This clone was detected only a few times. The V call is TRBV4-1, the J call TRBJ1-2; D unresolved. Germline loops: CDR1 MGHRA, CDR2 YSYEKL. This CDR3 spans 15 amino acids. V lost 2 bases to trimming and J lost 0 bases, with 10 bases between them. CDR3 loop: CASSQLERSNYGYTF. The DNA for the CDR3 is TGCGCCAGCAGCCAACTTGAGAGATCTAACTATGGCTACACCTTC.

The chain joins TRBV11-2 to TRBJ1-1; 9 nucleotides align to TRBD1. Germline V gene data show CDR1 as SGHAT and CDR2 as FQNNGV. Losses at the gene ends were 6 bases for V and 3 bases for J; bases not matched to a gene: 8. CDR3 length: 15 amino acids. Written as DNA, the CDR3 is TGTGCCAGCAGTACAGGGGGCGGGTTCGACACTGAAGCTTTCTTT. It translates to CASSTGGGFDTEAFF.

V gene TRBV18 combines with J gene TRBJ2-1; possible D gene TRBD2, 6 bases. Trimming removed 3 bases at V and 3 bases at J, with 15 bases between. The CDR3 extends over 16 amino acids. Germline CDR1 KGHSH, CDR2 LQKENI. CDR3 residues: CASSPGLQDLYNEQFF. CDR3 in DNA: TGTGCCAGCTCACCCGGACTACAAGACCTCTACAATGAGCAGTTCTTC.

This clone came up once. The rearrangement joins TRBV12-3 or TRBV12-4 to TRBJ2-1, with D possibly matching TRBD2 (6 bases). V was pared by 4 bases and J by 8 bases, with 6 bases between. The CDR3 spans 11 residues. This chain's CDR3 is CASSWGDEQFF. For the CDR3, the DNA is TGTGCCAGCAGTTGGGGGGATGAGCAGTTCTTC.

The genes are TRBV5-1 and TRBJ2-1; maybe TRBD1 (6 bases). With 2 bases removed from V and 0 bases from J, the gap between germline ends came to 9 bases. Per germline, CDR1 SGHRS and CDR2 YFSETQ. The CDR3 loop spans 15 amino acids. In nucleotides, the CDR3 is TGCGCCAGCAGCTTATCAGGGGACTCCTACAATGAGCAGTTCTTC. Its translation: CASSLSGDSYNEQFF.

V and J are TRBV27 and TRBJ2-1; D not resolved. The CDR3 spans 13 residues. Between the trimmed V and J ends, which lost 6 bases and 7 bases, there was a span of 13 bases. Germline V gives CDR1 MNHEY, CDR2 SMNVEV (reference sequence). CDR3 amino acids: CASSLGSRNEQFF. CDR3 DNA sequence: TGTGCCAGCAGCCTGGGTTCGAGGAATGAGCAGTTCTTC.

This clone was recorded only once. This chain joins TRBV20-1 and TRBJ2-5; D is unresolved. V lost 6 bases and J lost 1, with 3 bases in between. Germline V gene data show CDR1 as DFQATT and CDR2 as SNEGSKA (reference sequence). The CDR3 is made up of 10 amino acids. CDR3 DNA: TGCAGTGCCAGCCAAGAGACCCAGTACTTC. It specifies CSASQETQYF.